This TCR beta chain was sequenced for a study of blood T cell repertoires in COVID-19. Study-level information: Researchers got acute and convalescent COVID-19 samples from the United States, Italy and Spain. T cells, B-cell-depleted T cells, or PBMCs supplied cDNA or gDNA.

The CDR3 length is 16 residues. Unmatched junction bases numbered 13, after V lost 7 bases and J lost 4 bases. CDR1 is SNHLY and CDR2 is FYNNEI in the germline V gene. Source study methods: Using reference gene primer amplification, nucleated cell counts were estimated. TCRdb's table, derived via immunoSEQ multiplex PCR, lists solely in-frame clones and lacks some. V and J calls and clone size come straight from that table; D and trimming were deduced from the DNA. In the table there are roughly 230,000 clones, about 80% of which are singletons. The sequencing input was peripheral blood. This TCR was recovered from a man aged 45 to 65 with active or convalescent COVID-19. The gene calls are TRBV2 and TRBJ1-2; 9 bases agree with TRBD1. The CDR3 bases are TGTGCCAGCAAGGAGGACAGGGGCGCCCTGGGCTATGGCTACACCTTC. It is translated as CASKEDRGALGYGYTF.